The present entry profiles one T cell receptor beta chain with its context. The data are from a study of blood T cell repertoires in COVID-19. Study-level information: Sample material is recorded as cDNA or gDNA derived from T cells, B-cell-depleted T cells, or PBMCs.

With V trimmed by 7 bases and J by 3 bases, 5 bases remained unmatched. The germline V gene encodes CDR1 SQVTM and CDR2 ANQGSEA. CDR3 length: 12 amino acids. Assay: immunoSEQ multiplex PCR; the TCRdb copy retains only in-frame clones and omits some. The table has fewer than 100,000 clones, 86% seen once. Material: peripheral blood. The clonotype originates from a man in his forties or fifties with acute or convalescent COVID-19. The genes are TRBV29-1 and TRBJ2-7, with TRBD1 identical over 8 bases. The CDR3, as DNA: TGCAGCGACAGACAGGGGAACTACGAGCAGTACTTC. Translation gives CSDRQGNYEQYF.